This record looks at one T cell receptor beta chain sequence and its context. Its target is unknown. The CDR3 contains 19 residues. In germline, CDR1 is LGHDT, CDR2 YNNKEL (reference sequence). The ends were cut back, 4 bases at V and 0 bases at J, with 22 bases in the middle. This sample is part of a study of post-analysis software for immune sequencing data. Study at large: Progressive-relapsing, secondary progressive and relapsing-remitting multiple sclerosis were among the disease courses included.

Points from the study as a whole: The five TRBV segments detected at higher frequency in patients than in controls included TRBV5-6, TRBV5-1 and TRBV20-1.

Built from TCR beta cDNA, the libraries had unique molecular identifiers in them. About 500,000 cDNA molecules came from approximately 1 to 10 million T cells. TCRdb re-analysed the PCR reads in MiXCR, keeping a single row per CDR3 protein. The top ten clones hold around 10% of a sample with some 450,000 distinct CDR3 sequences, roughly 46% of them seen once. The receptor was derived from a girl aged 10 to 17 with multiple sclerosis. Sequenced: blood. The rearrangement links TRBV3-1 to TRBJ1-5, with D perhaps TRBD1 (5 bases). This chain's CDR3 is CASSPIYPRQKGSNQPQHF. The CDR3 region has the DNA TGTGCCAGCAGCCCGATCTACCCAAGACAGAAGGGTAGCAATCAGCCCCAGCATTTT.